The 25 T cell receptor beta chains reported below all come from one sample, sequenced in a study of T cell responses to AZD1222 COVID-19 vaccine. Assay used: immunoSEQ multiplex PCR; TCRdb lists only in-frame clones, some missing. The data hold 150,000 to 250,000 clones, with roughly 90% observed a single time. The specimen comprised peripheral blood, sampled 28 days after the second AZD1222 dose. These receptors all come from an adult who received the AZD1222 COVID-19 vaccine.

This clone has just one count. The junction and the germline gene differ at one end; a read error may be behind it. This chain's CDR3 is CASSRQPGTSSGTNVLTF. Written as DNA, the CDR3 is TGCGCCAGCAGCCGCCAGCCAGGGACTAGCTCTGGGACCAACGTCCTGACTTTC. The V call is TRBV5-1, the J call TRBJ2-6; TRBD2 aligns across 9 bases. This CDR3 region has 18 residues. Germline V lookup: CDR1 SGHRS, CDR2 YFSETQ. The full variable domain, with the rest looked up from reference TRBV5-1 and TRBJ2-6, is KAGVTQTPRYLIKTRGQQVTLSCSPISGHRSVSWYQQTPGQGLQFLFEYFSETQRNKGNFPGRFSGRQFSNSRSEMNVSTLELGDSALYLCASSRQPGTSSGTNVLTFGAGSRLTVL.

V is TRBV30 and J is TRBJ2-5, with 10 nucleotides matching TRBD1. The CDR3 covers 12 residues. The V segment lost 7 bases and the J segment 5 bases; nucleotides outside the gene matches: 4. From germline, CDR1 is GTSNPN and CDR2 SVGIG (reference sequence). CDR3 protein: CASSDRGETQYF. As DNA, the CDR3 is TGTGCCTCGTCGGACAGGGGGGAGACCCAGTACTTC.

The rearrangement links TRBV7-3 to TRBJ2-7; D might be TRBD1 (5 bases). The germline V gene encodes CDR1 SGHTA and CDR2 FQGTGA. This CDR3 has 15 residues. Trimming left V 2 bases short and J 6 bases short, with 17 bases between. Here the CDR3 DNA reads TGTGCCAGCAGCTTATTAGGCGACAGTTTTTCCGAGCAGTACTTC. This encodes CASSLLGDSFSEQYF.

The rearrangement links TRBV28 to TRBJ2-7; the D is unclear. The germline gives CDR1 MDHEN, CDR2 SYDVKM. This CDR3 is built from 14 residues. Deletions cut 1 base from V and 2 bases from J, with 9 bases between. CDR3 coding DNA: TGTGCCAGCAGTTTATTAACCAGCACCTACGAGCAGTACTTC. Protein sequence: CASSLLTSTYEQYF.

This clone was counted only a few times. CDR3 protein: CASSPPKKRYGYTF. The CDR3 coding sequence is TGTGCCAGCTCACCACCTAAAAAACGCTATGGCTACACCTTC. J is TRBJ1-2 and V is TRBV18; D not resolved. The germline gives CDR1 KGHSH, CDR2 LQKENI. The CDR3 sequence is 14 residues long. Trimming pared 0 bases from V and 4 bases from J, leaving 9 bases between.

The rearrangement joins TRBV9 to TRBJ2-1, with D possibly being TRBD2 (6 bases). The V and J ends lost 0 bases and 2 bases respectively, with 9 bases between them. CDR1 SGDLS and CDR2 YYNGEE come from the germline V gene. The CDR3 length is 15 residues. CDR3 residues: CASSVVRGPYNEQFF. In DNA, the CDR3 is TGTGCCAGCAGCGTAGTGCGGGGACCCTACAATGAGCAGTTCTTC.

The V and J genes are TRBV2 and TRBJ2-2; 8 bases are shared with TRBD1. The V segment lost 7 bases and the J segment 1 base; nucleotides outside the gene matches: 8. CDR1 is SNHLY and CDR2 is FYNNEI in the germline V gene. The CDR3 length is 16 residues. The chain's CDR3 is CASTSTGELNTGELFF. CDR3 nucleotides: TGTGCCAGCACCTCGACAGGGGAATTGAACACCGGGGAGCTGTTTTTT.

J is TRBJ1-1 and V is TRBV7-2, with TRBD1 matching over 9 bases. Germline V lookup: CDR1 SGHTA, CDR2 FQGNSA. This CDR3 is 13 amino acids long. V dropped 5 bases and J dropped 6; count of bases not matched to a gene: 4. CDR3 in amino acids: CASSRQGEAEAFF. CDR3 in DNA: TGTGCCAGCAGCCGACAGGGGGAGGCTGAAGCTTTCTTT. Complete variable domain (other parts from reference TRBV7-2 and TRBJ1-1): GAGVSQSPSNKVTEKGKDVELRCDPISGHTALYWYRQSLGQGLEFLIYFQGNSAPDKSGLPSDRFSAERTGGSVSTLTIQRTQQEDSAVYLCASSRQGEAEAFFGQGTRLTVV.

The V gene is TRBV28, the J gene TRBJ1-2, with 8 bases fitting TRBD1. V dropped 5 bases and J dropped 8; count of bases not matched to a gene: 16. The CDR3 length is 16 residues. Germline assignment: CDR1 MDHEN and CDR2 SYDVKM. CDR3 region: CASSKRPTGALGGYTF. For the CDR3, the DNA is TGTGCCAGCAGTAAAAGGCCGACAGGGGCACTAGGAGGCTACACCTTC.

The chain carries TRBV5-5 and TRBJ1-4, with D unclear. Trimming cost V 1 base and J 6 bases, with 4 bases left between them. The CDR3 consists of 12 residues. CDR1 and CDR2 from the germline V gene are SGHKS and YYEKEE (reference sequence). The CDR3 reads CASSLYDEKLFF. In DNA, the CDR3 is TGTGCCAGCAGCTTGTATGATGAAAAACTGTTTTTT. The variable domain in full, completed from reference TRBV5-5 and TRBJ1-4, reads DAGVTQSPTHLIKTRGQQVTLRCSPISGHKSVSWYQQVLGQGPQFIFQYYEKEERGRGNFPDRFSARQFPNYSSELNVNALLLGDSALYLCASSLYDEKLFFGSGTQLSVL.

V is TRBV29-1 and J is TRBJ1-1; maybe TRBD1 (5 bases). Trimming took 8 bases from V and 4 from J, leaving 17 bases between them. CDR1 is SQVTM and CDR2 is ANQGSEA in the germline V gene. This CDR3 is 13 amino acids long. In DNA form, the CDR3 reads TGCAGCATGGAACGGGGGGTGGCCACTGAAGCTTTCTTT. The encoded protein is CSMERGVATEAFF.

The chain couples TRBV30 to TRBJ1-1; possibly TRBD1 for D (6 bases). The CDR3 is 12 residues long. Trimming stripped 1 base from V and 7 bases from J, with 10 bases between. Per the germline V gene, CDR1 is GTSNPN and CDR2 is SVGIG (reference sequence). CDR3 coding DNA: TGTGCCTGGAGTGCGACAGGCAATGAAGCTTTCTTT. Translating gives CAWSATGNEAFF.

This clone was seen more than once but under ten times. This chain links TRBV27 with TRBJ2-7; D is uncertain. Germline V gene sequence: CDR1 MNHEY, CDR2 SMNVEV (reference sequence). There are 10 residues in the CDR3. Trimming stripped 10 bases from V and 3 bases from J, with 7 bases between. The CDR3 bases are TGTGCCAACGGTAACTACGAGCAGTACTTC. It translates to CANGNYEQYF.

This chain connects TRBV3-1 (or the pseudogene TRBV3-2) to TRBJ2-5; TRBD2 might be the D (6 bases). The CDR3 is 13 amino acids. V was pared by 5 bases and J by 2 bases, with 9 bases between. CDR1 is LGHDT, CDR2 YNNKEL, per germline (reference sequence). CDR3 sequence reads: CASSGTAQETQYF. The CDR3 DNA reads TGTGCCAGCAGCGGGACTGCACAAGAGACCCAGTACTTC.

The J gene is TRBJ2-3, the V gene TRBV7-9; 10 bases are a match to TRBD2. Losses at the gene ends were 4 bases for V and 1 base for J; bases not matched to a gene: 2. This CDR3 has 15 residues. Germline values: CDR1 SEHNR, CDR2 FQNEAQ (reference sequence). The CDR3 spells CASSSSGSGTDTQYF. DNA of the CDR3: TGTGCCAGCAGCTCTAGCGGGAGCGGCACAGATACGCAGTATTTT. The full variable domain, in which reference TRBV7-9 and TRBJ2-3 provide the parts outside the CDR3, is DTGVSQNPRHKITKRGQNVTFRCDPISEHNRLYWYRQTLGQGPEFLTYFQNEAQLEKSRLLSDRFSAERPKGSFSTLEIQRTEQGDSAMYLCASSSSGSGTDTQYFGPGTRLTVL.

The chain is built from TRBV3-1 (or the pseudogene TRBV3-2) and TRBJ1-2; 7 nucleotides agree with TRBD1. The germline V gene has CDR1 LGHDT and CDR2 YNNKEL (reference sequence). The CDR3 spans 14 residues. V lost 3 bases, J lost 5 bases, and 6 bases stayed unmatched. Here the CDR3 reads CASSQPGQSYGYTF. As DNA, the CDR3 is TGTGCCAGCAGCCAGCCGGGACAGAGTTATGGCTACACCTTC.

The chain employs TRBV5-5 and TRBJ2-3; TRBD1 is a possible D gene (6 bases). Germline V CDR1 and CDR2: SGHKS, YYEKEE (reference sequence). Trimming removed 4 bases from V and 1 base from J, with 10 bases in between. This CDR3 contains 14 residues. The CDR3 DNA reads TGTGCCAGCAGCCCTTACAGGGGCACAGATACGCAGTATTTT. As protein: CASSPYRGTDTQYF.

V and J are TRBV7-9 and TRBJ1-6; D may be TRBD1 (5 bases). Germline V gene data show CDR1 as SEHNR and CDR2 as FQNEAQ (reference sequence). Trimming cost V 5 bases and J 10 bases, with 18 bases left between them. This CDR3 has 15 residues. The CDR3 nucleotides read TGTGCCAGCAGCCTCCGGGACCTGAAGAGATCACCCCTCCACTTT. This codes for CASSLRDLKRSPLHF.

The rearrangement joins TRBV6-6 to TRBJ1-1, with D unclear. The germline V gene encodes CDR1 MNHNY and CDR2 SVGAGI (reference sequence). The V end was cut by 5 bases, the J end by 6 bases, with 19 bases between. The CDR3 contains 15 residues. CDR3 amino acids: CASSPGVLGISEAFF. In DNA, the CDR3 is TGTGCCAGCAGTCCCGGGGTCCTGGGGATCTCTGAAGCTTTCTTT.

This clone was counted once. The chain couples TRBV6-6 to TRBJ2-1; tentatively, D is TRBD2 (5 bases). The CDR3 is 16 residues long. V lost 5 bases to trimming and J lost 10 bases, with 24 bases between them. Germline-derived CDR1 and CDR2 are MNHNY and SVGAGI (reference sequence). This chain's CDR3 is CASSRSGANLLREQFF. The CDR3, as DNA: TGTGCCAGCAGTCGAAGCGGAGCTAACCTATTGAGAGAGCAGTTCTTC.

The V call is TRBV5-4, the J call TRBJ2-2; the D is unclear. Trimming took off 1 base at V and 8 bases at J, with 6 bases between the two ends. CDR3 length equals 12 residues. Germline CDR1 SGHNT, CDR2 YYREEE (reference sequence). CDR3 DNA: TGTGCCAGCAGCTTGATAGGGGGGGAGCTGTTTTTT. Translated: CASSLIGGELFF.

The chain has TRBV19 and TRBJ1-4; no clear D gene. Germline lookup yields CDR1 LNHDA and CDR2 SQIVND (reference sequence). This CDR3 contains 16 residues. V lost 5 bases, J lost 0 bases, and 13 bases lay in between. As DNA, the CDR3 is TGTGCCAGTAGTGCCTGGTTGGGTGCAACTAATGAAAAACTGTTTTTT. It codes for CASSAWLGATNEKLFF.

V is TRBV2 and J is TRBJ1-2; 7 bases agree with TRBD1. With 3 bases clipped from V and 12 bases from J, the junction kept 7 bases outside the gene matches. CDR3 length: 12 amino acids. CDR1 and CDR2 from the germline V gene are SNHLY and FYNNEI. The CDR3 DNA reads TGTGCCAGCAGTGACGACAGGGCGGGGGACACCTTC. Translation gives CASSDDRAGDTF.

The chain couples TRBV30 to TRBJ1-4, with D perhaps matching TRBD1 (5 bases). The germline V gene encodes CDR1 GTSNPN and CDR2 SVGIG (reference sequence). V was cut by 5 bases and J by 9 bases, with 16 bases left in between. The CDR3 has 13 residues. CDR3 sequence (DNA): TGTGCCTGGTGGTCCTCCGGGGCCAAAAAACTGTTTTTT. Translated, it gives CAWWSSGAKKLFF.

This clone has a single count. The rearrangement joins TRBV7-8 to TRBJ1-6; D remains unclear. Germline assignment: CDR1 SGHVS and CDR2 FQNEAQ. V lost 5 bases to trimming and J lost 6 bases, with 17 bases between them. CDR3 length: 16 amino acids. DNA for the CDR3: TGTGCCAGCAGCCCAGTACAAGGTTATGGTAATTCACCCCTCCACTTT. Amino acid sequence: CASSPVQGYGNSPLHF.